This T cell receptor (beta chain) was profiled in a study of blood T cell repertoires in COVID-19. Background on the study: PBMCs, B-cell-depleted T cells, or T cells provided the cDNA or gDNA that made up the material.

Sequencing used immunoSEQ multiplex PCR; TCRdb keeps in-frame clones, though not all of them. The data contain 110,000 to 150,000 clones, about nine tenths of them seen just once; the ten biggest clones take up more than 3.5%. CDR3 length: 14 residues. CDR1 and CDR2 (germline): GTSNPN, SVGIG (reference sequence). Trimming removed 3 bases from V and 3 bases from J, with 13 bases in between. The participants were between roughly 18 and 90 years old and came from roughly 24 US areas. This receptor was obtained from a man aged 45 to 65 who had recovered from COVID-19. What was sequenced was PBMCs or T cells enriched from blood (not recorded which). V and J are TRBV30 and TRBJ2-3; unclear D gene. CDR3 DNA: TGTGCCTGGAGGGGCCCGATCTCGACAGATACGCAGTATTTT. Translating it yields CAWRGPISTDTQYF.